Below, 29 T cell receptor beta chains from the same sample are listed, as sequenced in a study of cytomegalovirus exposure and HLA in healthy donors (dated by TCRdb to 2017 to 2019). Libraries were prepared through the immunoSEQ multiplex PCR assay. For the multiplex PCR, a mixture combining 60 forward primers for TCR Vbeta segments and 13 reverse primers for TCR Jbeta segments was used. Drawn from immuneACCESS, this table holds only the in-frame rearrangements with V and J called that TCRdb kept. Clones are partly lost; checked studies trace under half to an unresolved V gene and leave the rest unexplained. The table for this sample records about 160,000 clones. Jointly, the top ten make up approximately 2.3% of the sample. Sequenced sample: PBMCs. These TCRs come from a man aged 25 to 40 in good health and CMV-seronegative.

The V and J genes are TRBV19 and TRBJ1-3; TRBD1 might be the D (5 bases). Deletions cut 3 bases from V and 4 bases from J, with 10 bases between. Germline CDR1 LNHDA, CDR2 SQIVND (reference sequence). The CDR3 loop spans 14 amino acids. CDR3 nucleotide sequence: TGTGCCAGTAGTATCGGGGGATTCGGAAACACCATATATTTT. This encodes CASSIGGFGNTIYF.

The rearrangement links TRBV7-8 to TRBJ2-1; a possible D gene is TRBD2 (6 bases). The CDR3 is 18 residues long. Per germline, CDR1 SGHVS and CDR2 FQNEAQ. Trimming shortened V by 2 bases and J by 3 bases, and 20 bases separated the two germline ends. The CDR3 DNA reads TGTGCCAGCAGCTTACCTAGCGACCATATCGGGGACTACAATGAGCAGTTCTTC. It yields the protein CASSLPSDHIGDYNEQFF. Drawing the rest from reference TRBV7-8 and TRBJ2-1, the complete variable domain is GAGVSQSPRYKVAKRGQDVALRCDPISGHVSLFWYQQALGQGPEFLTYFQNEAQLDKSGLPSDRFFAERPEGSVSTLKIQRTQQEDSAVYLCASSLPSDHIGDYNEQFFGPGTRLTVL.

The chain combines TRBV5-1 with TRBJ2-5; tentatively, D is TRBD2 (6 bases). This CDR3 has 16 amino acids. Trimming shortened V by 1 base and J by 2 bases, and 15 bases separated the two germline ends. CDR1 SGHRS and CDR2 YFSETQ come from the germline V gene. CDR3 sequence reads: CASSLLAGGAQETQYF. DNA for the CDR3: TGCGCCAGCAGCTTGTTGGCCGGCGGGGCTCAAGAGACCCAGTACTTC.

This chain joins TRBV19 and TRBJ2-1; 8 positions agree with TRBD2. Unmatched junction bases numbered 4, after V lost 6 bases and J lost 6 bases. Germline values: CDR1 LNHDA, CDR2 SQIVND (reference sequence). This CDR3 has 13 amino acids. In DNA, the CDR3 is TGTGCCAGTAGGACGGGAGGGCCCAATGAGCAGTTCTTC. This sequence encodes CASRTGGPNEQFF.

The chain couples TRBV5-6 to TRBJ2-3; D ambiguous. Germline lookup yields CDR1 SGHDT and CDR2 YYEEEE. V lost 2 bases and J lost 9, with 10 bases in between. This CDR3 has 12 residues. CDR3: CASSLGVDTQYF. DNA for the CDR3: TGTGCCAGCAGCTTAGGAGTAGACACGCAGTATTTT.

This chain connects TRBV18 to TRBJ2-1; D may be TRBD2 (6 bases). The CDR3 sequence is 16 residues long. Germline values: CDR1 KGHSH, CDR2 LQKENI. V dropped 0 bases and J dropped 4 bases, with 13 bases sitting between them. DNA of the CDR3: TGTGCCAGCTCACCACCCGGGGGTCAAGAATACAATGAGCAGTTCTTC. It specifies CASSPPGGQEYNEQFF.

The V gene is TRBV6-1, the J gene TRBJ2-7; 13 nucleotides line up with TRBD2. The CDR3 consists of 16 residues. Germline CDR1 reads MNHNS; CDR2 reads SASEGT. Losses at the gene ends were 0 bases for V and 5 bases for J; bases not matched to a gene: 4. CDR3 bases: TGTGCCAGCAGTGAAGCCGGGACTAGCGGGAATGACGAGCAGTACTTC. This sequence encodes CASSEAGTSGNDEQYF.

CDR3 region: CAWGGQGWVNTEAFF. The DNA for the CDR3 is TGTGCCTGGGGGGGACAGGGGTGGGTGAACACTGAAGCTTTCTTT. The rearrangement uses TRBV30 and TRBJ1-1; 10 bases are shared with TRBD1. CDR1 and CDR2 from the germline V gene are GTSNPN and SVGIG (reference sequence). This CDR3 has 15 amino acids. Germline trimming cut 5 bases from V and 0 bases from J; bases unmatched to any gene: 6.

The chain carries TRBV5-1 and TRBJ2-7; D is possibly TRBD2 (6 bases). The CDR3 totals 14 residues. Germline V gives CDR1 SGHRS, CDR2 YFSETQ. V was cut by 2 bases and J by 2 bases, with 11 bases left in between. The CDR3: CASSFSGGTYEQYF. CDR3 bases: TGCGCCAGCAGCTTTTCTGGGGGGACCTACGAGCAGTACTTC.

This sequence joins TRBV28 and TRBJ2-7; tentative D call: TRBD2 (5 bases). Deletions cut 4 bases from V and 7 bases from J, with 11 bases between. The CDR3 consists of 12 residues. Germline CDR1 is MDHEN and CDR2 is SYDVKM. The CDR3 reads CASSYGLTEQYF. CDR3 sequence (DNA): TGTGCCAGCAGTTACGGACTGACGGAGCAGTACTTC.

This CDR3 is CASRRDRVYYEQYF. For the CDR3, the DNA is TGTGCCAGCAGGAGGGACAGGGTCTACTACGAGCAGTACTTC. The chain joins TRBV6-5 to TRBJ2-7; TRBD1 matches 9 bases. V was pared by 6 bases and J by 3 bases, with 6 bases of the junction left unmatched. This CDR3 is built from 14 residues. Germline CDR1 MNHEY, CDR2 SVGAGI.

For the CDR3, the DNA is TGTGCCAGCAGCACCCGGCGGAACTACCCGTCCTACGAGCAGTACTTC. This encodes CASSTRRNYPSYEQYF. V usage is TRBV5-6 and J usage is TRBJ2-7; D is unresolved. Germline-derived CDR1 and CDR2 are SGHDT and YYEEEE. The CDR3 has 16 amino acids. The V gene lost 4 bases and the J gene lost 1 base, with 18 bases spanning the gap.

The chain recombines TRBV6-1 with TRBJ2-4; 7 bases are shared with TRBD1. In germline, CDR1 is MNHNS, CDR2 SASEGT. Trimming at V came to 3 bases and at J to 2 bases, leaving 7 bases not matched to a gene. The CDR3 has 16 residues. In DNA, the CDR3 is TGTGCCAGCAGTGATCTACAGGGGATTCCCAAAAACATTCAGTACTTC. This codes for CASSDLQGIPKNIQYF.

V usage is TRBV27 and J usage is TRBJ2-3, with D unresolved. The CDR3 is made up of 17 amino acids. Trimming left V 5 bases short and J 1 base short, with 19 bases between. The germline gives CDR1 MNHEY, CDR2 SMNVEV (reference sequence). DNA for the CDR3: TGTGCCAGCAGTCGGCTGAGTGGGCGAGTACGCACAGATACGCAGTATTTT. It translates to CASSRLSGRVRTDTQYF.

V is TRBV7-9 and J is TRBJ1-1; D may be TRBD1 (5 bases). Germline lookup yields CDR1 SEHNR and CDR2 FQNEAQ (reference sequence). The CDR3 runs 16 residues. V lost 1 base and J 4 bases, leaving 16 bases between the germline ends. CDR3 nucleotide sequence: TGTGCCAGCAGCTTAGGGGCACCGCGTCAGGGCACTGAAGCTTTCTTT. Translating gives CASSLGAPRQGTEAFF.

The chain links TRBV4-3 to TRBJ2-1, with 9 bases fitting TRBD2. This CDR3 is 15 amino acids long. The trim removed 1 base at V and 4 bases at J, leaving 2 bases unmatched. CDR1 and CDR2 (germline): LGHNA, YSLEER. This CDR3 is CASSQVAGAYNEQFF. In nucleotides, the CDR3 is TGCGCCAGCAGCCAAGTAGCGGGAGCATACAATGAGCAGTTCTTC.

The V and J genes are TRBV27 and TRBJ2-7, with 9 bases fitting TRBD1. CDR3 length equals 15 residues. V dropped 1 base and J dropped 4; count of bases not matched to a gene: 5. The germline gives CDR1 MNHEY, CDR2 SMNVEV (reference sequence). The CDR3 protein is CASSLLGTGKYEQYF. In DNA, the CDR3 is TGTGCCAGCAGTTTATTAGGGACAGGGAAATACGAGCAGTACTTC.

CDR3 nucleotide sequence: TGTGCCTGGAGTGCTTCGGCAGGCATAAGGTTGACCCAGTACTTC. Translated: CAWSASAGIRLTQYF. The chain is built from TRBV30 and TRBJ2-5; unclear D gene. Trimming stripped 1 base from V and 7 bases from J, with 19 bases between. CDR3 length equals 15 residues. From germline, CDR1 is GTSNPN and CDR2 SVGIG (reference sequence).

This chain uses TRBV7-9 with TRBJ2-7; no clear D gene. CDR1 and CDR2 (germline): SEHNR, FQNEAQ (reference sequence). The CDR3 totals 13 residues. The V and J ends lost 6 bases and 0 bases respectively, with 9 bases between them. The CDR3 nucleotides read TGTGCCAGCAGGCCACAGAGCTCCTACGAGCAGTACTTC. Residues: CASRPQSSYEQYF.

V usage is TRBV25-1 and J usage is TRBJ1-1; D is ambiguous. Trimming removed 8 bases from V and 1 base from J, with 14 bases in between. The CDR3 extends over 14 amino acids. The V gene's germline CDR1 is MGHDK and CDR2 SYGVNS. CDR3 amino acids: CASSGLAPNTEAFF. CDR3 in DNA: TGTGCCAGCTCCGGTTTAGCCCCGAACACTGAAGCTTTCTTT.

The chain couples TRBV11-2 to TRBJ2-5; D possibly corresponds to TRBD1 (6 bases). The CDR3 is made up of 16 amino acids. CDR1 SGHAT and CDR2 FQNNGV come from the germline V gene. V dropped 3 bases and J dropped 7 bases, with 21 bases sitting between them. The CDR3 DNA sequence: TGTGCCAGCAGCTTCGGTCTCCGGGGACATGTGGGGACCCAGTACTTC. This gives the protein CASSFGLRGHVGTQYF.

The V call is TRBV19, the J call TRBJ2-7; TRBD2 aligns across 8 bases. The CDR3 runs to 17 residues. Trimming at V came to 7 bases and at J to 4 bases, leaving 18 bases not matched to a gene. Germline loops: CDR1 LNHDA, CDR2 SQIVND (reference sequence). CDR3 region: CASTPQVGLANLYEQYF. DNA for the CDR3: TGTGCCAGTACCCCACAGGTAGGACTAGCCAACTTATACGAGCAGTACTTC.

The chain employs TRBV6-1 and TRBJ1-2; 7 bases align to TRBD1. The CDR3 spans 14 residues. Trimming took 6 bases from V and 4 from J; bases not matched to a gene: 8. Germline V gives CDR1 MNHNS, CDR2 SASEGT. The CDR3 region is CASSGQGVGYGYTF. CDR3 DNA sequence: TGTGCCAGCAGCGGCCAGGGGGTAGGCTATGGCTACACCTTC.

The chain recombines TRBV19 with TRBJ1-2; D is possibly TRBD1 (5 bases). The germline gives CDR1 LNHDA, CDR2 SQIVND (reference sequence). V lost 6 bases to trimming and J lost 4 bases, with 15 bases between them. The CDR3 sequence is 14 residues long. CDR3 region: CASRAVAGVYGYTF. As DNA, the CDR3 is TGTGCCAGTAGAGCGGTGGCGGGGGTCTATGGCTACACCTTC.

This chain joins TRBV19 and TRBJ2-7; perhaps TRBD2 as D (6 bases). The CDR3 sequence is 15 residues long. Germline CDR1 is LNHDA and CDR2 is SQIVND (reference sequence). V was trimmed by 5 bases and J by 0 bases, leaving 14 bases between them. The CDR3 DNA follows: TGTGCCAGTAGTGTCGAGGGACTCCCCTCCTACGAGCAGTACTTC. Encoded protein: CASSVEGLPSYEQYF.

The chain combines TRBV6-1 with TRBJ1-6; D remains ambiguous. This CDR3 comprises 14 residues. Per germline, CDR1 MNHNS and CDR2 SASEGT. V was clipped by 1 base and J by 7 bases, with 8 bases between them. This CDR3 is CASSEGPGNSPLHF. The DNA of the CDR3 is TGTGCCAGCAGTGAAGGTCCGGGGAATTCACCCCTCCACTTT.

The chain recombines TRBV18 with TRBJ2-1, with TRBD2 matching 12 bases. Germline loops: CDR1 KGHSH, CDR2 LQKENI. The V and J ends lost 4 bases and 6 bases, in that order; junction bases with no gene match: 1. The CDR3 is 14 residues long. CDR3 protein: CASSQGLAGNEQFF. The CDR3, as DNA: TGTGCCAGCTCACAGGGACTAGCGGGCAATGAGCAGTTCTTC. Full variable domain (missing parts from reference TRBV18 and TRBJ2-1): NAGVMQNPRHLVRRRGQEARLRCSPMKGHSHVYWYRQLPEEGLKFMVYLQKENIIDESGMPKERFSAEFPKEGPSILRIQQVVRGDSAAYFCASSQGLAGNEQFFGPGTRLTVL.

The gene calls are TRBV30 and TRBJ2-3; 13 positions agree with TRBD2. Germline CDR1 and CDR2: GTSNPN and SVGIG (reference sequence). The length of the CDR3 is 18 residues. The J segment lost 2 bases and the V segment lost 1 base, leaving 9 bases of the junction unmatched. The CDR3 DNA reads as TGTGCCTGGAGTGGTACCCGACTAGCGGGAGGACTCACAGATACGCAGTATTTT. Its protein is CAWSGTRLAGGLTDTQYF.

The rearrangement links TRBV11-3 to TRBJ2-7; perhaps TRBD2 as D (6 bases). The CDR3 has 15 amino acids. Trimming took off 2 bases at V and 3 bases at J, with 14 bases between the two ends. The germline CDR1 and CDR2 sequences are SGHNT and YENEEA. CDR3 in amino acids: CASSLSIARGYEQYF. The DNA for the CDR3 is TGTGCCAGCAGCTTAAGCATAGCGCGGGGCTACGAGCAGTACTTC.